The TCR beta chain described here comes from a study of vaccination and CD4 T cells after COVID-19. Study overall: Control cultures were supplied with a CEFX pool, an HIV-1 Nef pool, or no peptide at all. Study observations and caveats: Researchers looked at relatively few convalescent patients and had no early post-infection timepoints.

With the Oncomine TCR Beta short-read assay, DNA from cultured CD4+ T cells was sequenced. Via MiXCR, TCRdb re-called the PCR reads, giving one row per CDR3 protein. The table shows fewer than 20,000 distinct CDR3 sequences, with approximately 40% occurring only once. Points on this clonotype: Its target is unknown.

The germline V and J ends were trimmed by 1 base and 1 base, with 12 bases remaining between them. Germline V CDR1 and CDR2: KGHDR, SFDVKD. The CDR3 spans 17 residues. Regarding treatment: roughly 10-day PBMC culture with coronavirus spike peptide pools or control peptides (ViraFEST assay). This TCR came from a human donor who received a COVID-19 vaccine. The V call is TRBV24-1, the J call TRBJ2-2; D perhaps matches TRBD1 (5 bases). This specimen was CD4+ T cells from blood, cultured in vitro, taken before SARS-CoV-2 vaccination. DNA of the CDR3: TGTGCCACCAGTGATTTTCATCAGGGTAGGAACACCGGGGAGCTGTTTTTT. It translates to CATSDFHQGRNTGELFF.